This T cell receptor beta chain came from a study of PD-1 blockade in classical Hodgkin lymphoma. The CDR3 sequence is 16 residues long. Looked up from germline, CDR1 is MGHRA and CDR2 is YSYEKL. Deletions cut 2 bases from V and 1 base from J, with 14 bases between. Generated by immunoSEQ multiplex PCR, the TCRdb table keeps only in-frame clones and is missing some. This sample yields 25,000 to 30,000 clones, of which about 82% are seen a single time; about 0.59% belongs to the top ten. Time point noted: cycle 4 day 1 (C4D1), after 6 weeks of nivolumab. Relapse was seen in all patients after autologous stem cell transplantation, and brentuximab vedotin exposure was variable. Magnetic negative selection of thawed PBMCs was the method by which CD4+ T cells were purified. Best responses fell into complete response, partial response or progressive disease.

This sample comprised CD4+ T cells from blood, obtained before the fourth cycle of nivolumab. This rearrangement joins TRBV4-1 to TRBJ1-1; D is undetermined. The sequence came from a human donor with classical Hodgkin lymphoma. The CDR3 bases are TGCGCCAGCAGCCAAACGGCCGCAACACGGAACACTGAAGCTTTCTTT. This encodes CASSQTAATRNTEAFF.